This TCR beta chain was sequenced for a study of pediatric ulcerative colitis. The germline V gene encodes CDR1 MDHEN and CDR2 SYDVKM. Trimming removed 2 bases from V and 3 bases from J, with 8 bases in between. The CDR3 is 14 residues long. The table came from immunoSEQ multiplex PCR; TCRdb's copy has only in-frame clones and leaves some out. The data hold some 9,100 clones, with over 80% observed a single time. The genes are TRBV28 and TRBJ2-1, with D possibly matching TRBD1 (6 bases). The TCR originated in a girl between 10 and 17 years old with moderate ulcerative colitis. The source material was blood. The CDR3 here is CASSLTQGYNEQFF. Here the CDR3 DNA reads TGTGCCAGCAGTTTAACACAGGGCTACAATGAGCAGTTCTTC.